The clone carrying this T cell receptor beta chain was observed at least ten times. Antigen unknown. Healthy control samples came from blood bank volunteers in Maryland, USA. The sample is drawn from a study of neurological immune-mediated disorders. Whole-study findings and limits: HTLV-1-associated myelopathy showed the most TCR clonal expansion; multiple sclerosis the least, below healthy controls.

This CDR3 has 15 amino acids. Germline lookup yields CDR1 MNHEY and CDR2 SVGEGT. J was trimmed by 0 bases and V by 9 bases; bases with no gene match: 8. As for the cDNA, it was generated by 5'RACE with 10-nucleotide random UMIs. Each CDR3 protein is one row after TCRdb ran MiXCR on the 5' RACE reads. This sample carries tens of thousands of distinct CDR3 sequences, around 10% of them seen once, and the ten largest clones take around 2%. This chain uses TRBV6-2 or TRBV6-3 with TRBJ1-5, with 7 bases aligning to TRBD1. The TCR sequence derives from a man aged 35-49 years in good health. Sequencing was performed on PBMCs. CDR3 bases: TGTGCCAGTACAGGGGACCCATATAGCAATCAGCCCCAGCATTTT. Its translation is CASTGDPYSNQPQHF.